This entry lists 2 T cell receptor beta chains sequenced from one sample in a study of siplizumab effects on memory and regulatory T cells. Here immunoSEQ multiplex PCR was the method, and the copy in TCRdb shows in-frame clones only, minus some. The sample has about 50,000 clones, about 88% seen once; the top ten hold 0.35%. Material: naive CD8+ T cells sorted from blood. Every receptor here comes from a human donor in good health.

For the CDR3, the DNA is TGTGCCAGCAGCCGAGCTGGGGGGAATGAGCAGTTCTTC. Translating it yields CASSRAGGNEQFF. The rearrangement uses TRBV27 and TRBJ2-1, with D perhaps TRBD2 (6 bases). The V end was cut by 6 bases, the J end by 7 bases, with 13 bases between. Germline V gene data show CDR1 as MNHEY and CDR2 as SMNVEV (reference sequence). The CDR3 consists of 13 residues.

The CDR3 reads CASSPLGYANNEQFF. In DNA form, the CDR3 reads TGCGCCAGCAGCCCCTTGGGGTATGCCAACAATGAGCAGTTCTTC. The chain uses TRBV5-1 and TRBJ2-1; the D is unclear. V lost 4 bases to trimming and J lost 5 bases, with 16 bases between them. Germline V CDR1 and CDR2: SGHRS, YFSETQ. The CDR3 covers 15 residues.